These 25 T cell receptor beta chains share one sample of origin, sequenced in a study of shared clonotypes between healthy human individuals. This table comes from immunoSEQ multiplex PCR, and its TCRdb copy is limited to in-frame clones, with some not included. The sample shows approximately 460,000 clones, approximately 77% of them seen only once. Sequenced material: PBMCs. The receptor source for this set is a woman aged 40 to 55 in good health. Some clones in this sample may be carry-over from other donors' samples.

V usage is TRBV25-1 and J usage is TRBJ2-7; TRBD1 matches at 9 bases. Germline CDR1 reads MGHDK; CDR2 reads SYGVNS. The V and J ends lost 6 bases and 6 bases, in that order; junction bases with no gene match: 6. This CDR3 region has 13 residues. CDR3 in DNA: TGTGCCAGCAGACCGGGACAGGGTTTCGAGCAGTACTTC. The encoded protein is CASRPGQGFEQYF.

The V gene is TRBV11-2, the J gene TRBJ1-3; D is ambiguous. V shed 3 bases and J shed 0 bases, with 6 bases lying between them. The CDR3 is made up of 14 amino acids. CDR1 and CDR2 from the germline V gene are SGHAT and FQNNGV. DNA of the CDR3: TGTGCCAGCAGCTTTAGTAACTCTGGAAACACCATATATTTT. Translated, it gives CASSFSNSGNTIYF. The full variable domain, in which reference TRBV11-2 and TRBJ1-3 provide the parts outside the CDR3, is EAGVAQSPRYKIIEKRQSVAFWCNPISGHATLYWYQQILGQGPKLLIQFQNNGVVDDSQLPKDRFSAERLKGVDSTLKIQPAKLEDSAVYLCASSFSNSGNTIYFGEGSWLTVV.

The chain employs TRBV7-6 and TRBJ2-3; 11 bases align to TRBD2. V lost 5 bases to trimming and J lost 3 bases; unmatched junction nucleotides: 10. This CDR3 has 17 amino acids. Germline CDR1 is SGHVS and CDR2 is FNYEAQ. CDR3 nucleotide sequence: TGTGCCAGCAGCCCGGCCGGACTAGCGGGTGCAACAGATACGCAGTATTTT. Translation gives CASSPAGLAGATDTQYF.

As regards this clone: With only one base between it and a far larger clone, this is likely a read error. The chain joins TRBV27 to TRBJ1-5; no firm D call. V was cut by 5 bases and J by 3 bases, with 17 bases left in between. This CDR3 spans 16 amino acids. Germline V lookup: CDR1 MNHEY, CDR2 SMNVEV (reference sequence). CDR3 DNA sequence: TGTGCCAGCAGTGCTTTTAGCACATGGTTCAATCAGCCCCAGCATTTT. Its translation is CASSAFSTWFNQPQHF.

With respect to this clone: The same CDR3 can be traced to other DNA sequences in this sample. The genes are TRBV5-4 and TRBJ2-5; no clear D gene. The CDR3 is 13 residues long. The ends were cut back, 0 bases at V and 2 bases at J, with 5 bases in the middle. Germline CDR1 is SGHNT and CDR2 is YYREEE (reference sequence). DNA for the CDR3: TGTGCCAGCAGCTTGGGAGATCAAGAGACCCAGTACTTC. Its translation: CASSLGDQETQYF.

This clone occurred a few times. The chain links TRBV7-8 to TRBJ2-7; possibly TRBD1 for D (7 bases). The CDR3 loop spans 18 amino acids. In germline, CDR1 is SGHVS, CDR2 FQNEAQ. V was clipped by 3 bases and J by 9 bases, with 30 bases between them. The CDR3 loop is CASSLRGQGVAGTDLQYF. The CDR3, as DNA: TGTGCCAGCAGCTTGAGGGGCCAGGGGGTGGCGGGAACGGATCTGCAGTACTTC.

This chain connects TRBV11-2 to TRBJ2-5; D is undetermined. CDR1 is SGHAT, CDR2 FQNNGV, per germline. This CDR3 region has 13 residues. The ends were cut back, 3 bases at V and 5 bases at J, with 10 bases in the middle. For the CDR3, the DNA is TGTGCCAGCAGCTTCGGGTACGGGGAGACCCAGTACTTC. Protein: CASSFGYGETQYF.

This clone was recorded at least ten times. The sample contains more than one DNA sequence encoding this CDR3. The rearrangement joins TRBV19 to TRBJ2-7; either TRBD1 or TRBD2 may fit D (5 bases each). This CDR3 has 12 amino acids. The germline gives CDR1 LNHDA, CDR2 SQIVND (reference sequence). Trimming cost V 5 bases and J 5 bases, with 10 bases left between them. The CDR3 DNA reads as TGTGCCAGTAGTCTCAGGGACCACGAGCAGTACTTC. This gives the protein CASSLRDHEQYF.

V usage is TRBV2 and J usage is TRBJ1-5, with 7 bases matching TRBD1. CDR1 SNHLY and CDR2 FYNNEI come from the germline V gene. Trimming took 6 bases from V and 0 from J; bases not matched to a gene: 2. The CDR3 covers 14 residues. CDR3 sequence (DNA): TGTGCCAGCAGGACAGGGTTTAGCAATCAGCCCCAGCATTTT. It codes for CASRTGFSNQPQHF.

V is TRBV18 and J is TRBJ1-4; no clear D. Germline V CDR1 and CDR2: KGHSH, LQKENI. The CDR3 sequence is 12 residues long. V gave up 8 bases and J gave up 1 base, with 5 bases separating them. CDR3: CASGKTNEKLFF. The CDR3 DNA reads as TGTGCCAGCGGCAAAACTAATGAAAAACTGTTTTTT.

This clone has just one count. This chain uses TRBV29-1 with TRBJ1-5, with unresolved D. CDR1 SQVTM and CDR2 ANQGSEA come from the germline V gene. V lost 4 bases, J lost 0 bases, and 4 bases lay in between. This CDR3 is 12 amino acids long. CDR3 protein: CSVGASNQPQHF. Written as DNA, the CDR3 is TGCAGCGTTGGAGCTAGCAATCAGCCCCAGCATTTT.

The genes are TRBV7-2 and TRBJ1-4, with 7 bases that match TRBD1. This CDR3 is built from 14 residues. Germline assignment: CDR1 SGHTA and CDR2 FQGNSA. The ends lost 3 bases at V and 4 bases at J; junction bases unmatched: 2. CDR3: CASSLTGLNEKLFF. In DNA, the CDR3 is TGTGCCAGCAGCTTGACAGGGCTTAATGAAAAACTGTTTTTT.

This clone was observed many times. The genes are TRBV10-3 and TRBJ1-1, with D possibly matching TRBD1 (6 bases). Germline lookup yields CDR1 ENHRY and CDR2 SYGVKD. Trimming cost V 6 bases and J 0 bases, with 11 bases left between them. This CDR3 contains 14 residues. CDR3 loop: CAISVGHMNTEAFF. In DNA form, the CDR3 reads TGTGCCATCAGCGTGGGACACATGAACACTGAAGCTTTCTTT.

The genes are TRBV5-1 and TRBJ2-3; the match to TRBD1 covers 7 bases. The V segment lost 3 bases and the J segment 1 base; nucleotides outside the gene matches: 8. Germline CDR1 is SGHRS and CDR2 is YFSETQ. The CDR3 extends over 16 amino acids. In nucleotides, the CDR3 is TGCGCCAGCAGCTCCCACCGGGACAGTCGCACAGATACGCAGTATTTT. Its translation: CASSSHRDSRTDTQYF.

On this clone: A far bigger clonotype differs at one base, so this is likely a read error. The chain carries TRBV6-5 and TRBJ1-2; 9 bases are shared with TRBD1. The CDR3 loop spans 12 amino acids. With V trimmed by 6 bases and J by 6 bases, 2 bases remained unmatched. CDR1 is MNHEY and CDR2 is SVGAGI in the germline V gene. The DNA of the CDR3 is TGTGCCAGCAGCCGGACAGGGGATGGCTACACCTTC. Protein product: CASSRTGDGYTF.

This chain links TRBV10-3 with TRBJ1-1, with D uncertain. The CDR3 consists of 14 residues. Per germline, CDR1 ENHRY and CDR2 SYGVKD. Trimming shortened V by 3 bases and J by 2 bases, and 10 bases separated the two germline ends. CDR3 residues: CAISEGLENTEAFF. The CDR3 DNA reads as TGTGCCATCAGTGAAGGACTCGAAAACACTGAAGCTTTCTTT.

Remarks on this clone: A single base is all that separates this from a far larger clone, so a read error is likely. This chain links TRBV29-1 with TRBJ1-2, with 7 positions matching TRBD1. This CDR3 has 12 residues. In germline, CDR1 is SQVTM, CDR2 ANQGSEA. The CDR3 reads CSARDSNYGHTF. CDR3 DNA: TGCAGCGCTAGGGACAGTAACTATGGCCACACCTTC.

The chain recombines TRBV15 with TRBJ1-1; D is unresolved. V was clipped by 0 bases and J by 1 base, with 12 bases between them. The CDR3 extends over 16 amino acids. The germline V gene has CDR1 LNHNV and CDR2 YYDKDF (reference sequence). CDR3 sequence reads: CATSRDPTVGNTEAFF. CDR3 in DNA: TGTGCCACCAGCAGAGATCCGACCGTGGGGAACACTGAAGCTTTCTTT.

The CDR3 reads CASSESGTGGNEQYF. Here the CDR3 DNA reads TGTGCCAGCAGTGAGAGCGGGACAGGGGGTAACGAGCAGTACTTC. The chain employs TRBV27 and TRBJ2-7; TRBD1 aligns across 11 bases. After removal of 5 bases from V and 5 bases from J, the junction contained 8 bases not matched to a gene. Germline V gene lookup returns CDR1 MNHEY and CDR2 SMNVEV (reference sequence). CDR3 length: 15 residues.

The CDR3 is CASSLSAGARDTEAFF. DNA for the CDR3: TGCGCCAGCAGCTTGTCCGCAGGGGCCCGGGACACTGAAGCTTTCTTT. This chain uses TRBV5-1 with TRBJ1-1; possibly TRBD1 for D (6 bases). Germline lookup yields CDR1 SGHRS and CDR2 YFSETQ. Trimming shortened V by 1 base and J by 3 bases, and 16 bases separated the two germline ends. The length of the CDR3 is 16 residues.

CDR3 residues: CASSSQGVRDTQYF. Written as DNA, the CDR3 is TGTGCCAGCAGCAGCCAGGGGGTGAGAGATACGCAGTATTTT. This sequence joins TRBV7-9 and TRBJ2-3, with 7 nucleotides matching TRBD1. The CDR3 totals 14 residues. V dropped 5 bases and J dropped 5; count of bases not matched to a gene: 7. Germline CDR1 reads SEHNR; CDR2 reads FQNEAQ (reference sequence).

The rearrangement uses TRBV7-9 and TRBJ2-1; D is perhaps TRBD2 (6 bases). The CDR3 has 16 residues. Germline loops: CDR1 SEHNR, CDR2 FQNEAQ (reference sequence). V was clipped by 3 bases and J by 3 bases, with 15 bases between them. CDR3 region: CASSFLGGINYNEQFF. Here the CDR3 DNA reads TGTGCCAGCAGCTTCTTAGGCGGGATCAACTACAATGAGCAGTTCTTC.

The gene calls are TRBV29-1 and TRBJ1-2, with D possibly matching TRBD1 (6 bases). The CDR3 is 12 amino acids. Germline V gene lookup returns CDR1 SQVTM and CDR2 ANQGSEA. Trimming cost V 6 bases and J 4 bases, with 12 bases left between them. This CDR3 reads CSVTQGTYGYTF. CDR3 nucleotide sequence: TGCAGCGTCACCCAGGGGACCTATGGCTACACCTTC.

The rearrangement uses TRBV5-1 and TRBJ2-5; D perhaps matches TRBD1 (6 bases). V was pared by 4 bases and J by 1 base, with 11 bases between. This CDR3 comprises 14 residues. Germline-derived CDR1 and CDR2 are SGHRS and YFSETQ. The CDR3 reads CASSPDRFQETQYF. The CDR3 DNA sequence: TGCGCCAGCAGCCCCGACAGGTTCCAAGAGACCCAGTACTTC. The full variable domain, with the rest looked up from reference TRBV5-1 and TRBJ2-5, is KAGVTQTPRYLIKTRGQQVTLSCSPISGHRSVSWYQQTPGQGLQFLFEYFSETQRNKGNFPGRFSGRQFSNSRSEMNVSTLELGDSALYLCASSPDRFQETQYFGPGTRLLVL.

A remark on this clone: Other DNA sequences from this sample encode an identical CDR3 as well. The chain carries TRBV30 and TRBJ2-3; no firm D call. Germline lookup yields CDR1 GTSNPN and CDR2 SVGIG (reference sequence). Trimming shortened V by 0 bases and J by 6 bases, and 4 bases separated the two germline ends. The CDR3 is 11 amino acids. The CDR3 region is CAWSVGDTQYF. CDR3 bases: TGTGCCTGGAGTGTTGGGGATACGCAGTATTTT. The variable domain in full, with the rest retrieved from reference TRBV30 and TRBJ2-3, is SQTIHQWPATLVQPVGSPLSLECTVEGTSNPNLYWYRQAAGRGLQLLFYSVGIGQISSEVPQNLSASRPQDRQFILSSKKLLLSDSGFYLCAWSVGDTQYFGPGTRLTVL.